These T cell receptor beta chains were read from a single sample in a study of blood T cells in healthy people across ages. TCRdb re-derived calls from the 5' RACE reads in MiXCR, one entry per CDR3 protein. Altogether under 1,000,000 distinct CDR3 sequences are present, less than 60% being singletons, with the ten largest covering roughly 20%. Source material: blood. Receptors were obtained from a man older than 75 in good health. The CDR3 runs from the conserved cysteine through the conserved F or W. The D gene is left open where the match is weak. Clone size is shown for a subset of rows, as once, few, many or a class of expanded clone.

TRBJ1-4,TRBV5-1,-,TRBD1,CASSLAQGATNEKLFF,TGCGCCAGCAGCTTGGCACAGGGGGCAACTAATGAAAAACTGTTTTTT
TRBJ2-2,TRBV27,-,-,CASSFGAIANTGELFF,TGTGCCAGCAGTTTTGGGGCGATCGCGAACACCGGGGAGCTGTTTTTT
TRBJ1-1,TRBV27,-,-,CASSPRTSNTEAFF,TGTGCCAGCAGTCCCAGGACGTCGAACACTGAAGCTTTCTTT
TRBJ2-4,TRBV24-1,few,-,CATSDSFFGEQYF,TGTGCCACCAGTGATTCCTTCTTCGGGGAGCAGTACTTC
TRBJ2-1,TRBV28,-,-,CASTPPGQQQFF,TGTGCCAGCACCCCACCAGGACAGCAGCAGTTCTTC
TRBJ2-5,TRBV3-1,-,TRBD2,CASSQFASGSGQETQYF,TGTGCCAGCAGCCAGTTTGCTAGCGGGAGTGGCCAAGAGACCCAGTACTTC
TRBJ2-7,TRBV5-1,-,-,CASSRDGFYEQYF,TGCGCCAGCAGCAGGGACGGCTTCTACGAGCAGTACTTC
TRBJ1-6,TRBV5-1,-,TRBD1,CASSFVGQNNSPLHF,TGCGCCAGCAGCTTTGTGGGACAGAATAATTCACCCCTCCACTTT
TRBJ2-7,TRBV10-1,once,-,CASSESPSRTSYEQYF,TGCGCCAGCAGTGAGTCTCCTAGCCGAACCTCCTACGAGCAGTACTTC
TRBJ1-6,TRBV30,-,-,CAWSVFQGLGGSPLHF,TGTGCCTGGAGTGTGTTCCAGGGTCTCGGTGGTTCACCCCTCCACTTT
TRBJ2-3,TRBV5-1,-,-,CASTLGGVRDTQYF,TGCGCCAGCACCTTAGGGGGAGTCCGGGATACGCAGTATTTT
TRBJ1-2,TRBV20-1,-,TRBD1,CSASDRVRYTF,TGCAGTGCTAGCGACAGGGTACGCTACACCTTC
TRBJ2-5,TRBV29-1,-,-,CSVEKQGGETQYF,TGCAGCGTTGAGAAACAGGGCGGGGAGACCCAGTACTTC
TRBJ2-4,TRBV28,-,TRBD1,CASSQQGNGGKNIQYF,TGTGCCAGCAGTCAACAGGGGAATGGAGGAAAAAACATTCAGTACTTC
TRBJ2-1,TRBV6-5,few,-,CASSYRHYNEQFF,TGTGCCAGCAGTTACCGGCATTACAATGAGCAGTTCTTC
TRBJ2-5,TRBV6-2/TRBV6-3,-,-,CASTNRHQETQYF,TGTGCCAGCACCAACCGGCACCAAGAGACCCAGTACTTC
TRBJ2-3,TRBV6-4,-,-,CASSGAETDTQYF,TGTGCTAGCAGTGGAGCGGAAACAGATACGCAGTATTTT
TRBJ2-3,TRBV7-9,-,-,CASSPDSVTDTQYF,TGTGCCAGCAGCCCAGACTCGGTGACAGATACGCAGTATTTT
TRBJ1-5,TRBV2,few,-,CASTMTENQPQHF,TGTGCCAGCACAATGACGGAGAATCAGCCCCAGCATTTT
TRBJ1-1,TRBV28,few,-,CASSIVNTEAFF,TGTGCCAGCAGTATCGTGAACACTGAAGCTTTCTTT
TRBJ1-1,TRBV7-2,-,-,CASSLAAGATNTEAFF,TGTGCCAGCAGCTTAGCGGCGGGGGCCACGAACACTGAAGCTTTCTTT
TRBJ2-4,TRBV7-2,-,-,CASSLIGAQNIQYF,TGTGCCAGCAGCTTAATAGGGGCTCAAAACATTCAGTACTTC
TRBJ2-1,TRBV7-9,few,TRBD2,CASRTGTSEIEFF,TGTGCCAGCCGCACTGGGACTAGCGAAATAGAGTTCTTC
TRBJ2-6,TRBV20-1,-,TRBD1,CSADPRTGISGANVLTF,TGCAGTGCTGATCCCCGGACAGGGATCTCTGGGGCCAACGTCCTGACTTTC
TRBJ2-7,TRBV7-6,-,-,CASSLAGAAGSYEQYF,TGTGCCAGCAGCTTAGCAGGGGCGGCAGGCTCCTACGAGCAGTACTTC
TRBJ2-7,TRBV20-1,few,TRBD2,CSAIRNSGIGEQYF,TGCAGTGCAATAAGGAACAGCGGGATTGGCGAGCAGTACTTC
TRBJ2-1,TRBV20-1,few,TRBD2,CSARDPGLAGGYNEQFF,TGCAGTGCTAGAGACCCGGGACTAGCGGGAGGTTACAATGAGCAGTTCTTC
TRBJ2-5,TRBV6-5,few,TRBD2,CASSYGLAGVEQYF,TGTGCCAGCAGTTACGGACTAGCGGGAGTTGAGCAGTACTTC
TRBJ2-5,TRBV20-1,-,-,CSASSGGSGWGTQYF,TGCAGTGCTAGTTCCGGTGGGAGTGGGTGGGGGACCCAGTACTTC
TRBJ2-2,TRBV20-1,few,-,CSALPPGPNTGELFF,TGCAGTGCTCTGCCCCCGGGCCCGAACACCGGGGAGCTGTTTTTT
TRBJ1-1,TRBV10-3,few,TRBD1,CASLDRDRVTEAFF,TGTGCCAGCCTTGACCGGGACAGGGTCACTGAAGCTTTCTTT
TRBJ2-3,TRBV12-3/TRBV12-4,few,-,CASSSPERGGTDTQYF,TGTGCCAGCAGCTCACCCGAAAGAGGAGGCACAGATACGCAGTATTTT
TRBJ2-1,TRBV7-2,few,-,CASSPTGPNEQFF,TGTGCCAGCAGCCCCACGGGTCCCAATGAGCAGTTCTTC
TRBJ2-7,TRBV11-3,-,TRBD2,CASSSRLAGGYEQYF,TGTGCCAGCAGCTCAAGACTAGCGGGTGGATACGAGCAGTACTTC
TRBJ2-3,TRBV7-9,-,-,CASGPSFTDTQYF,TGTGCCAGCGGACCGAGTTTCACAGATACGCAGTATTTT
TRBJ2-3,TRBV20-1,-,-,CSAEVGGGQTDTQYF,TGCAGTGCTGAGGTCGGCGGGGGCCAAACAGATACGCAGTATTTT
TRBJ1-5,TRBV2,-,TRBD1,CASRLGTGVYQPQHF,TGTGCCAGCAGGCTTGGGACAGGGGTCTATCAGCCCCAGCATTTT
TRBJ2-5,TRBV6-6,-,TRBD2,CASSFVTSGSYNEQYF,TGTGCCAGCAGTTTCGTGACTAGCGGGAGTTACAATGAGCAGTACTTC
TRBJ2-3,TRBV30,-,TRBD1,CAWSSTGGRTDTQYF,TGTGCCTGGAGTTCAACAGGGGGCCGCACAGATACGCAGTATTTT
TRBJ2-7,TRBV7-2,many,TRBD2,CASSLQQGLASEQYF,TGTGCCAGCAGCTTACAGCAGGGACTAGCTTCCGAGCAGTACTTC
TRBJ2-1,TRBV15,few,TRBD2,CATSFQGLAGGPRSYNEQFF,TGTGCCACCAGCTTTCAGGGACTAGCGGGAGGGCCCCGGTCCTACAATGAGCAGTTCTTC
TRBJ2-3,TRBV27,few,-,CASSSLFGTHRPDTQYF,TGTGCCAGCAGTTCTCTATTCGGCACACACAGACCAGATACGCAGTATTTT
TRBJ2-2,TRBV4-1,few,-,CASSQETQGNTGELFF,TGCGCCAGCAGCCAAGAAACACAGGGTAACACCGGGGAGCTGTTTTTT
TRBJ1-2,TRBV12-3/TRBV12-4,-,-,CASSTSSGRGNGYTF,TGTGCCAGCAGTACCTCCTCAGGGAGGGGCAATGGCTACACCTTC
TRBJ1-1,TRBV6-4,-,TRBD1,CASRPPGQGKDTEAFF,TGTGCCAGCAGGCCCCCGGGACAGGGGAAGGACACTGAAGCTTTCTTT
TRBJ2-1,TRBV2,-,-,CASRDSTYIEQFF,TGTGCCAGCAGGGACTCGACCTACATTGAGCAGTTCTTC
TRBJ2-1,TRBV2,-,TRBD2,CASRIGTSGNEQFF,TGTGCCAGCAGAATAGGGACTAGCGGTAATGAGCAGTTCTTC
TRBJ2-2,TRBV9,-,TRBD1,CASHDRGLGYSGELFF,TGTGCCAGCCACGACAGGGGGCTCGGCTACTCCGGGGAGCTGTTTTTT
TRBJ2-7,TRBV7-2,-,TRBD2,CASSLAWRQGTSGAYNEQYF,TGTGCCAGCAGCTTAGCCTGGCGACAGGGGACTAGCGGAGCCTACAATGAGCAGTACTTC
TRBJ1-5,TRBV5-6,-,TRBD1,CASSRTGRDYQPQHF,TGTGCCAGCAGTCGGACAGGGCGGGACTATCAGCCCCAGCATTTT
TRBJ2-6,TRBV7-8,many,-,CASSFVAGTSGANVLTF,TGTGCCAGCAGCTTCGTGGCGGGAACCTCTGGGGCCAACGTCCTGACTTTC
TRBJ1-5,TRBV27,-,TRBD1,CASSGTGYQPQHF,TGTGCCAGCAGCGGGACAGGGTATCAGCCCCAGCATTTT
TRBJ2-5,TRBV5-6,-,TRBD2,CASSSRLGLAGIDEQYF,TGTGCCAGCAGCTCCAGATTGGGGCTAGCGGGTATAGATGAGCAGTACTTC
TRBJ2-1,TRBV4-2,-,TRBD2,CASSQTERGIYNEQFF,TGTGCCAGCAGCCAAACGGAGCGGGGAATTTACAATGAGCAGTTCTTC
TRBJ2-1,TRBV6-1,-,-,CASRLFTYNEQFF,TGTGCCAGCAGGCTTTTCACCTACAATGAGCAGTTCTTC
TRBJ2-5,TRBV7-2,-,TRBD2,CASSPRLVAGGGETQYF,TGTGCCAGCAGCCCCCGGTTGGTAGCGGGAGGGGGAGAGACCCAGTACTTC
TRBJ2-5,TRBV10-3,few,TRBD1,CAISERRTGLSVQETQYF,TGTGCCATCAGTGAGCGCCGGACAGGACTCTCTGTCCAAGAGACCCAGTACTTC
TRBJ2-7,TRBV5-1,-,-,CASSSSFKEQYF,TGCGCCAGCAGCTCTAGTTTTAAAGAGCAGTACTTC
TRBJ2-3,TRBV2,-,-,CASFEGSTDMQYF,TGTGCCAGCTTTGAGGGTAGCACAGATATGCAGTATTTT